The clone carrying this TCR beta chain was detected ten times or more. Its antigen is not known. This specimen belongs to a study of T cell responses to AZD1222 COVID-19 vaccine. Study findings and constraints: Spike-wide vaccine-associated CD4 TCRs dominated at 160-218 and 743-854. Recipients of two AZD1222 doses showed rising Spike-specific TCR breadth and depth. Unmutated variant regions are reportedly targeted by nearly half of spike-specific TCRs. The sample set comprised mostly white British donors with more females, and clonal diversity was possibly underestimated.

TCRdb keeps only in-frame clones here, not all; method: immunoSEQ multiplex PCR. The sample records some 120,000 clones, approximately 88% being singletons. This specimen consisted of peripheral blood, obtained on day 0 of AZD1222 vaccination. This receptor was taken from an adult in good health.

The CDR3 DNA reads as TGTGCCAGCAGCTTACGGGATCCCGGGGAGCTGTTTTTT. Amino acids: CASSLRDPGELFF. The chain combines TRBV11-3 with TRBJ2-2, with TRBD2 as a possible D gene (5 bases). Germline V CDR1 and CDR2: SGHNT, YENEEA. The ends were cut back, 2 bases at V and 6 bases at J, with 7 bases in the middle. The length of the CDR3 is 13 residues.